These T cell receptor beta chains were read from a single sample in a study of blood T cell repertoires in COVID-19. Sequenced by immunoSEQ multiplex PCR; TCRdb stores in-frame clones only, minus some. Of roughly 410,000 clones listed, around 87% are singletons. The sequencing sample was made of peripheral blood. The receptors were sampled from a woman between 55 and 75 years old with COVID-19, enrolled during active disease. CDR3s include the opening cysteine and the closing phenylalanine or tryptophan. The D gene is left open where the match is weak. Only part of the rows carry a size: once, few, many, or a class if the clone is expanded.

TRBV6-5	-	TRBJ1-2	-	TGTGCCAGCAGCCGCGGCGGGGGGAACTATGGCTACACCTTC	CASSRGGGNYGYTF
TRBV7-3	-	TRBJ2-7	TRBD1	TGTGCCAGCAGCTTAACCGGGACAGTCCTCTACGAGCAGTACTTC	CASSLTGTVLYEQYF
TRBV6-5	-	TRBJ2-2	-	TGTGCCATTTTTTCCACAGGTTCGTCGGCCGGGGAGCTGTTTTTT	CAIFSTGSSAGELFF
TRBV7-9	-	TRBJ1-4	TRBD1	TGTGCCAGCAGCTCGGAGGACAGGGGGCTGACTAATGAAAAACTGTTTTTT	CASSSEDRGLTNEKLFF
TRBV6-1	once	TRBJ2-3	TRBD2	TGTGCCAGCAGTGGGGGACTAGCGGGGACACAGGGAGTGGCAGATACGCAGTATTTT	CASSGGLAGTQGVADTQYF
TRBV19	-	TRBJ2-3	TRBD2	TGTGCCAGTAGTATAGATCGGAAGCGGGGGTCCTGGACAGATACGCAGTATTTT	CASSIDRKRGSWTDTQYF
TRBV4-2	-	TRBJ2-7	-	TGTGCCAGCAGCGAACGACAGTTACCTTCCTCCTACGAGCAGTACTTC	CASSERQLPSSYEQYF
TRBV6-5	once	TRBJ1-1	-	TGTGCCAGCAGTACAGGGAATCGGTTAGCTTTCTTT	CASSTGNRLAFF
TRBV9	-	TRBJ1-2	TRBD1	TGTGCCAGCAGCGATGGGGGGATACAGGGGTTTCGAGCTAACTATGGCTACACCTTC	CASSDGGIQGFRANYGYTF
TRBV7-9	-	TRBJ1-4	-	TGTGCCAGCAGCTTAGCCCACGTGGGGGGTGAAAAACTGTTTTTT	CASSLAHVGGEKLFF
TRBV5-1	-	TRBJ2-3	-	TGCGCCAGCAGCTCCGGGATTTCCACAGATACGCAGTATTTT	CASSSGISTDTQYF
TRBV19	-	TRBJ1-2	-	TGTGCCAGCCGGACTCAGGGGAATTCTAACTATGGCTACACCTTC	CASRTQGNSNYGYTF
TRBV4-1	-	TRBJ2-5	TRBD2	TGCGCCAGCAGCCAAGATCTGGGCGGGGGAGGGGAGACCCAGTACTTC	CASSQDLGGGGETQYF
TRBV30	-	TRBJ2-2	-	TGTGCCTGGGTGCCCCGGTTCGGGGAGCTGTTTTTT	CAWVPRFGELFF